This TCR beta chain was captured by sequencing in a study of shared clonotypes between healthy human individuals. The V segment lost 1 base and the J segment 4 bases; nucleotides outside the gene matches: 8. This CDR3 has 16 residues. The germline V gene encodes CDR1 SGHRS and CDR2 YFSETQ. The data were produced by immunoSEQ multiplex PCR, yet TCRdb's version contains in-frame clones alone and is incomplete. In the table there are roughly 640,000 clones, approximately 79% of which are singletons. The table lists this clone with a count of one. The receptor was isolated from a young woman in good health. The chain is built from TRBV5-1 and TRBJ2-7; 10 bases map to TRBD2. Source material: memory CD4+ T cells sorted from blood. This sample's subset: CD45RA-negative fraction. The CDR3 region has the DNA TGCGCCAGCAGCTTGATGAGGGCTAGCGGGAGTTACGAGCAGTACTTC. It specifies CASSLMRASGSYEQYF.